Sequencing of this T cell receptor beta chain was carried out in a study of tumor-infiltrating lymphocytes in primary liver carcinoma. About the study: Measuring roughly 4.2 to 11 cm across, the tumors were staged as T1-T3 N0M0. In every tissue type, samples returned a similar yield of roughly 3.65 to 7.5 million productive TCRbeta reads.

The CDR3 extends over 14 amino acids. Per germline, CDR1 SGHAT and CDR2 FQNNGV. Trimming stripped 5 bases from V and 2 bases from J, with 12 bases between. From around 18-30 mg of unsorted bulk tissue, DNA and RNA were co-extracted together. Resection treated the patients' primary liver carcinoma. cDNA specific to TCR beta was made from around 470 ng of total RNA, with a constant-region primer employed for priming. What produced the TCR beta libraries was three nested multiplex PCR rounds using slightly modified ARM-PCR. Each of the first two PCR rounds ran approximately 9 cycles with TRBV1-TRBV30 forward and C-beta reverse primers. From the multiplex PCR reads, TCRdb called clonotypes with MiXCR, one entry per CDR3 protein. Of about 130,000 distinct CDR3 sequences listed, 64% are singletons. Findings and limits, study-wide: Tumor region pairs showed greater overlap than either tumor-adjacent or tumor-blood pairs did.

The sample holds a few counts of this clonotype. Its antigen is unidentified. J is TRBJ2-5 and V is TRBV11-2; D gene ambiguous. This receptor was taken from a woman aged 55-70 years with primary liver carcinoma and hepatitis B virus infection. The sequenced sample consisted of liver tumor tissue from sampling region 3. Subset: tumor region T3, left-lateral pole. CDR3 DNA: TGTGCCAGCAGCACCCGGACCCAGCAAGAGACCCAGTACTTC. It translates to CASSTRTQQETQYF.